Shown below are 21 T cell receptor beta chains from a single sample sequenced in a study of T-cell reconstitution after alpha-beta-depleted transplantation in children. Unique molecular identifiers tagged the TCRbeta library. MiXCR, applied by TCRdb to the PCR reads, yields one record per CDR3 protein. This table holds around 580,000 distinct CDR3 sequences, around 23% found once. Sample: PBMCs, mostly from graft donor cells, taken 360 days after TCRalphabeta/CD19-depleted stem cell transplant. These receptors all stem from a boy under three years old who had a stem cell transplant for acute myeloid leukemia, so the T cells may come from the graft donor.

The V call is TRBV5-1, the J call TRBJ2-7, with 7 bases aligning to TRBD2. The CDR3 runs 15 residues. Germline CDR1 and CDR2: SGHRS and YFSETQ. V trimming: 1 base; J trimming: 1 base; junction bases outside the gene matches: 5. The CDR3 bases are TGCGCCAGCAGCTTGTCCGGGGGGACTTCCTACGAGCAGTACGTC. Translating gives CASSLSGGTSYEQYV.

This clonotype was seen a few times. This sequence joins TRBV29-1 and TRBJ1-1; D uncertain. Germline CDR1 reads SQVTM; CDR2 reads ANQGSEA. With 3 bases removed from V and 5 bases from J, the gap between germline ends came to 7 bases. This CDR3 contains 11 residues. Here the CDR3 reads CSVDPRTEAFF. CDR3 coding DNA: TGCAGCGTTGATCCGCGAACTGAAGCTTTCTTT.

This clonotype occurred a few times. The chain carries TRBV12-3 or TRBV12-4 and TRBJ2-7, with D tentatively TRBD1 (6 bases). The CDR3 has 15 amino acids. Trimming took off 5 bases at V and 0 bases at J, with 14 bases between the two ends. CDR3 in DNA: TGTGCCAGCAGTAGTGGACAGCGAACCTCCTACGAGCAGTACTTC. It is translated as CASSSGQRTSYEQYF.

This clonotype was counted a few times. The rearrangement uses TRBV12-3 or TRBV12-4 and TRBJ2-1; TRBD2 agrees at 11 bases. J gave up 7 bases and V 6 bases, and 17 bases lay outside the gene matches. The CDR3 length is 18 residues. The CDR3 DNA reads TGTGCCAGCAGGCACCTGGCAGTAGCGGGGGGGCCTTTGAATGAGCAGTTCTTC. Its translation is CASRHLAVAGGPLNEQFF.

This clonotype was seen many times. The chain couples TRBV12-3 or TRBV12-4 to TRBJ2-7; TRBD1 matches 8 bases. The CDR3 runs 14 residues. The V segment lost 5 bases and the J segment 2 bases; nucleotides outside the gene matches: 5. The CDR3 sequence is CASSKGQGPYEQYV. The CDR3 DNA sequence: TGTGCCAGCAGTAAAGGACAGGGCCCCTACGAGCAGTACGTC.

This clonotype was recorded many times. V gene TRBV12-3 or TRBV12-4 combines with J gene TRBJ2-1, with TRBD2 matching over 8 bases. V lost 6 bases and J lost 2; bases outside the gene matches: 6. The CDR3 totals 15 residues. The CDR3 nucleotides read TGTGCCAGCAGCCCGCCGGGAGGGGCCTACAATGAGCAGTTCTTC. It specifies CASSPPGGAYNEQFF.

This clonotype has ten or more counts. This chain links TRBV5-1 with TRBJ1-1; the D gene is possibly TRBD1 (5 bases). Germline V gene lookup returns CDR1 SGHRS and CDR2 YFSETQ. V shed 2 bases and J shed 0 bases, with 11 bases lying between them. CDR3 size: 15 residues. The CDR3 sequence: CASSFQGRMNTEAFF. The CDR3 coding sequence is TGCGCCAGCAGCTTTCAGGGCAGAATGAACACTGAAGCTTTCTTT.

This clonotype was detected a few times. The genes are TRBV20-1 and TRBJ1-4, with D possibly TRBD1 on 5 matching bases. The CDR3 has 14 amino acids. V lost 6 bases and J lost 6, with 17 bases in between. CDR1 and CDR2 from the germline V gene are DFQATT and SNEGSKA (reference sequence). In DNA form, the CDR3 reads TGCAGTGCGAGGGGTGGGGTTGTTGATGAAAAACTGTTTTTT. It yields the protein CSARGGVVDEKLFF.

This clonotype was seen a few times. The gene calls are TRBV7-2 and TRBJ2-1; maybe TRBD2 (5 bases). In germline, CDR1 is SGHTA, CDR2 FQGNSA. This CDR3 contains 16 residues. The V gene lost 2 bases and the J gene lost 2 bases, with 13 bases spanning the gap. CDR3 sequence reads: CASSLQLAPPYNEQFF. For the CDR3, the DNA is TGTGCCAGCAGCTTACAGCTAGCCCCCCCCTACAATGAGCAGTTCTTC.

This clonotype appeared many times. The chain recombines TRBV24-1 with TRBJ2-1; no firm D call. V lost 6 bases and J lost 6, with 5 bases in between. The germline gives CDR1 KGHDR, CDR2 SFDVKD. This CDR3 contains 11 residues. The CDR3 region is CATSMGNEQFF. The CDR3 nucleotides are TGTGCCACCAGTATGGGCAATGAGCAGTTCTTC.

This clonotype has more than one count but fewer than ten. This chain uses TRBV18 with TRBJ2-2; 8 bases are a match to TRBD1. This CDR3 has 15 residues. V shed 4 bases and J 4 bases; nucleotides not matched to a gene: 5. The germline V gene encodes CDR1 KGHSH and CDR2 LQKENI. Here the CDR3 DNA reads TGTGCCAGCTCACTGGGGACAGGAATCACCGGGGAGCTGTTTTTT. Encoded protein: CASSLGTGITGELFF.

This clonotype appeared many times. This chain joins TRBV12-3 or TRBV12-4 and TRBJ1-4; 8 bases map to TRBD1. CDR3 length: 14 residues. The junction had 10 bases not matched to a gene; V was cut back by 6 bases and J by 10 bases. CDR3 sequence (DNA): TGTGCCAGCAGCTCGACAGGGGATGGGGTAAAACTGTTTTTT. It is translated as CASSSTGDGVKLFF.

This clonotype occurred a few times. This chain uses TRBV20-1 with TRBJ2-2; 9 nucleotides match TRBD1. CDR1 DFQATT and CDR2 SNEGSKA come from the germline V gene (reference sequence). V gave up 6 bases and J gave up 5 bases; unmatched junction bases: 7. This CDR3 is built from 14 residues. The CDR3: CSAPGQGGTGELFF. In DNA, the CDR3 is TGCAGTGCGCCGGGACAGGGTGGAACCGGGGAGCTGTTTTTT.

This CDR3 is CSASPSQGGYTEAFF. For the CDR3, the DNA is TGCAGTGCTAGCCCTTCTCAGGGGGGGTACACTGAAGCTTTCTTT. The V and J genes are TRBV20-1 and TRBJ1-1, with 7 nucleotides matching TRBD1. V trimming: 3 bases; J trimming: 3 bases; junction bases outside the gene matches: 10. Per germline, CDR1 DFQATT and CDR2 SNEGSKA (reference sequence). The CDR3 runs to 15 residues.

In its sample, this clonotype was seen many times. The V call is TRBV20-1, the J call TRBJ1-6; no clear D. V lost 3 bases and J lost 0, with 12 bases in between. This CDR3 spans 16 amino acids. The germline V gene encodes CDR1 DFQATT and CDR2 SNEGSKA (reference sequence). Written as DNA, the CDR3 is TGCAGTGCTAGGCCAGGAATCAGCTCCTATAATTCACCCCTCCACTTT. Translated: CSARPGISSYNSPLHF.

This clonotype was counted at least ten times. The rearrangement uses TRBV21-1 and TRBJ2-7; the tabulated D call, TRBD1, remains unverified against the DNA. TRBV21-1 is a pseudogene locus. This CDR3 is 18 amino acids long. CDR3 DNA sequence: TGTGCCAGCAGCAGTTGCCCCGGGATGGAAAGGAGCTCCTACGAGCAGTACTTC. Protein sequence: CASSSCPGMERSSYEQYF.

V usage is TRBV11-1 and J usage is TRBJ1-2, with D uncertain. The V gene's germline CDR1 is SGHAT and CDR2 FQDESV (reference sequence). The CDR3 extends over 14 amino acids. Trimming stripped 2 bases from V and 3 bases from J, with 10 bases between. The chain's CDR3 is CASSLNGSDYGYTF. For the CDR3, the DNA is TGTGCCAGCAGCTTAAATGGGTCGGACTATGGCTACACCTTC.

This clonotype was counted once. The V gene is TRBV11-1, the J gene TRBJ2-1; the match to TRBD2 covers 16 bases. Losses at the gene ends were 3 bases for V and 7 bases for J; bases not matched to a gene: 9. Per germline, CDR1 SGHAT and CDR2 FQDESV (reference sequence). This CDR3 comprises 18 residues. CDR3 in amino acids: CASSFPGTSGGAPNEQFF. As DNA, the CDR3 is TGTGCCAGCAGCTTCCCCGGGACTAGCGGGGGGGCACCGAATGAGCAGTTCTTC.

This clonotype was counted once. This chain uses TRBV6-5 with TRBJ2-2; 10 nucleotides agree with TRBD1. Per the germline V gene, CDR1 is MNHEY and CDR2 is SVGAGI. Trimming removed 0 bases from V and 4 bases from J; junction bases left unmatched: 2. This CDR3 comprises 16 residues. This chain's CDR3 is CASSYSDRGTTGELFF. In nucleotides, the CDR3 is TGTGCCAGCAGTTACTCGGACAGGGGGACCACCGGGGAGCTGTTTTTT.

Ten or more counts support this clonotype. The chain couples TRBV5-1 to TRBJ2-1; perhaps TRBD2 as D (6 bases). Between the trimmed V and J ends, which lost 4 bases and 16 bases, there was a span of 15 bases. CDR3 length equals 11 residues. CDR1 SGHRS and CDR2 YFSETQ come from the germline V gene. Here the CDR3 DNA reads TGCGCCAGCAGCCCCGGACGGGAGCGATTCTTC. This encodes CASSPGRERFF.

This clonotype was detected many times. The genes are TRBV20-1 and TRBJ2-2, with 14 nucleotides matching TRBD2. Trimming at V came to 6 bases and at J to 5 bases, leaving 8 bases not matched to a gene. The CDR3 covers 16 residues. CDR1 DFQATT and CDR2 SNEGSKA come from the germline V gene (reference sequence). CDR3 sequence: CSATTSGGARTGELFF. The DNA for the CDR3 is TGCAGTGCCACGACTAGCGGGGGGGCAAGGACCGGGGAGCTGTTTTTT.